This entry features one T cell receptor (beta chain) sequence. Its antigen is not known. A second PCR of 7 to 11 cycles used a sample-barcoded 5' primer and a J-beta primer mix. A single record per CDR3 protein comes from TCRdb applying MiXCR to the 5' RACE reads. The top ten hold under 9.5% of the sample, which has 750,000 or so distinct CDR3 sequences, roughly 25% seen once. The sample comes from a study of blood T cells in healthy people across ages. For the study at large: Researchers report that template switching captured about one barcoded beta molecule per two T cells. Study-wide findings and caveats: With naive T cell percentage, TCR beta diversity showed a strong correlation.

Trimming cost V 3 bases and J 7 bases; bases outside gene matches: 2. The CDR3 runs to 13 residues. Germline assignment: CDR1 SGHAT and CDR2 FQNNGV. Separately, the same data were catalogued under a study of T cells of mothers and their children.

The TCR sequence derives from a boy between 10 and 17 years old in good health. The chain uses TRBV11-2 and TRBJ2-4, with 8 bases aligning to TRBD2. Sequences were obtained from blood. The CDR3 sequence: CASSFGTSNIQYF. In DNA, the CDR3 is TGTGCCAGCAGCTTTGGGACTAGTAACATTCAGTACTTC. Using reference TRBV11-2 and TRBJ2-4 for the parts outside the CDR3, the full variable domain is EAGVAQSPRYKIIEKRQSVAFWCNPISGHATLYWYQQILGQGPKLLIQFQNNGVVDDSQLPKDRFSAERLKGVDSTLKIQPAKLEDSAVYLCASSFGTSNIQYFGAGTRLSVL.